This T cell receptor (beta chain) was found in a study of T cell responses to AZD1222 COVID-19 vaccine. Findings and limits, study-wide: Recipients of AZD1222 seropositive at baseline numbered only 6 or 7. Breadth and depth of Spike-specific TCRs rose after two AZD1222 doses. Scientists sampled the repertoires only once the peak T cell response had passed. The sample set comprised mostly white British donors with more females, and clonal diversity was possibly underestimated.

Germline values: CDR1 LNHDA, CDR2 SQIVND (reference sequence). CDR3 length: 13 amino acids. With 10 bases clipped from V and 4 bases from J, the junction kept 4 bases outside the gene matches. Some clones are missing from TCRdb's copy, which holds only in-frame ones; the method was immunoSEQ multiplex PCR. This table has 140,000 to 150,000 clones, 90% to 95% appearing once. Of note for this clone: The antigen is not known.

The V gene is TRBV19, the J gene TRBJ1-4; 9 positions agree with TRBD1. The receptor comes from an adult who had recovered from COVID-19. The sample consisted of peripheral blood, taken after recovery from COVID-19. The CDR3 bases are TGTGCCACCGGACAGGGGAATAATGAAAAACTGTTTTTT. It codes for CATGQGNNEKLFF.